Following are 13 T cell receptor beta chains from one sample sequenced in a study of blood T cell repertoires in COVID-19. This table comes from immunoSEQ multiplex PCR, and its TCRdb copy is limited to in-frame clones, with some not included. The sample records around 140,000 clones, roughly 82% being singletons. Sequencing input: peripheral blood. The receptors were gathered from a human donor in a cohort sampled during active COVID-19.

The chain links TRBV3-1 (or the pseudogene TRBV3-2) to TRBJ2-1, with 8 positions matching TRBD1. Germline V gene data show CDR1 as LGHDT and CDR2 as YNNKEL (reference sequence). The length of the CDR3 is 14 residues. V lost 4 bases to trimming and J lost 9 bases; unmatched junction nucleotides: 8. This CDR3 is CASSLGTGGLEQFF. The CDR3 DNA reads TGTGCCAGCAGCCTCGGGACAGGAGGTCTTGAGCAGTTCTTC.

This sequence joins TRBV2 and TRBJ1-1, with TRBD1 matching over 10 bases. Germline trimming cut 5 bases from V and 4 bases from J; bases unmatched to any gene: 4. The germline V gene has CDR1 SNHLY and CDR2 FYNNEI. The CDR3 contains 14 residues. The CDR3 bases are TGTGCCAGCAGTATCGACAGGGGGCTCACTGAAGCTTTCTTT. It encodes CASSIDRGLTEAFF. The full variable domain, rest sourced from reference TRBV2 and TRBJ1-1, is EPEVTQTPSHQVTQMGQEVILRCVPISNHLYFYWYRQILGQKVEFLVSFYNNEISEKSEIFDDQFSVERPDGSNFTLKIRSTKLEDSAMYFCASSIDRGLTEAFFGQGTRLTVV.

This clone was picked up one time. This rearrangement joins TRBV3-1 (or the pseudogene TRBV3-2) to TRBJ2-5; D remains unclear. CDR3 length equals 13 residues. Germline V gene sequence: CDR1 LGHDT, CDR2 YNNKEL (reference sequence). V was shortened by 2 bases and J by 5 bases, with 9 bases between the two germline ends. This chain's CDR3 is CASSQSSVETQYF. The CDR3 bases are TGTGCCAGCAGCCAAAGTTCGGTGGAGACCCAGTACTTC.

This sequence joins TRBV5-6 and TRBJ1-5; D perhaps matches TRBD1 (5 bases). The V end lost 0 bases, the J end lost 1 base, and 8 bases lay between the germline ends. The CDR3 runs to 15 residues. Germline-derived CDR1 and CDR2 are SGHDT and YYEEEE. CDR3 sequence (DNA): TGTGCCAGCAGCTTGGTGGGGCAGAGCAATCAGCCCCAGCATTTT. It codes for CASSLVGQSNQPQHF.

This chain links TRBV6-5 with TRBJ1-2, with a weak D call TRBD1 (5 bases). The germline V gene encodes CDR1 MNHEY and CDR2 SVGAGI. This CDR3 is 13 amino acids long. Trimming removed 6 bases at V and 12 bases at J, with 20 bases between. The CDR3 sequence is CASRPDQGWFDTF. CDR3 in DNA: TGTGCCAGCAGGCCCGACCAGGGTTGGTTTGACACCTTC.

The chain is built from TRBV2 and TRBJ2-6; D not resolved. CDR1 SNHLY and CDR2 FYNNEI come from the germline V gene. V lost 2 bases, J lost 0 bases, and 8 bases lay in between. The CDR3 consists of 16 residues. The CDR3 DNA sequence: TGTGCCAGCAGTGAAACCGCTAACTCTGGGGCCAACGTCCTGACTTTC. Encoded protein: CASSETANSGANVLTF.

The genes are TRBV6-6 and TRBJ1-2; 7 nucleotides line up with TRBD1. There are 13 residues in the CDR3. The germline V gene encodes CDR1 MNHNY and CDR2 SVGAGI (reference sequence). V dropped 5 bases and J dropped 3; count of bases not matched to a gene: 3. CDR3 in DNA: TGTGCCAGCAGTAATCAGGGGGACTATGGCTACACCTTC. Translated: CASSNQGDYGYTF.

The chain uses TRBV3-1 (or the pseudogene TRBV3-2) and TRBJ1-2, with 10 bases identical to TRBD1. This CDR3 comprises 16 residues. The ends lost 0 bases at V and 5 bases at J; junction bases unmatched: 6. Germline assignment: CDR1 LGHDT and CDR2 YNNKEL (reference sequence). For the CDR3, the DNA is TGTGCCAGCAGCCAAGATAAGGGACAGGGGTTGTATGGCTACACCTTC. Its protein product is CASSQDKGQGLYGYTF.

J is TRBJ2-1 and V is TRBV30; 7 nucleotides agree with TRBD2. The CDR3 runs to 15 residues. Per germline, CDR1 GTSNPN and CDR2 SVGIG (reference sequence). The trim removed 1 base at V and 3 bases at J, leaving 6 bases unmatched. CDR3 sequence (DNA): TGTGCCTGGAGTGATTTGGCTAGCGGCTACAATGAGCAGTTCTTC. Protein: CAWSDLASGYNEQFF.

This chain connects TRBV28 to TRBJ2-7, with 8 bases identical to TRBD1. With 4 bases clipped from V and 2 bases from J, the junction kept 7 bases outside the gene matches. Per germline, CDR1 MDHEN and CDR2 SYDVKM. There are 15 residues in the CDR3. DNA of the CDR3: TGTGCCAGCAGTTCCCCCGGGACAGGTCCCTACGAGCAGTACGTC. Its protein product is CASSSPGTGPYEQYV.

The gene calls are TRBV6-1 and TRBJ2-3; weak D call: TRBD1 (6 bases). This CDR3 is 13 amino acids long. Trimming cost V 1 base and J 8 bases, with 10 bases left between them. CDR1 MNHNS and CDR2 SASEGT come from the germline V gene. The CDR3 reads CASSEGSRGTQYF. The CDR3 DNA reads TGTGCCAGCAGTGAAGGTAGCAGGGGTACGCAGTATTTT.

The chain is built from TRBV5-4 and TRBJ1-1; D is perhaps TRBD1 (6 bases). V lost 2 bases and J 5 bases, leaving 13 bases between the germline ends. The CDR3 spans 14 residues. Looked up from germline, CDR1 is SGHNT and CDR2 is YYREEE (reference sequence). The CDR3 nucleotides read TGTGCCAGCAGCTTTACAGGGTTTGGGACTGAAGCTTTCTTT. This codes for CASSFTGFGTEAFF.

This clone was counted ten times or more. The sample holds other DNA sequences that translate to the same CDR3. This chain links TRBV7-8 with TRBJ1-3; the D is unclear. V was trimmed by 0 bases and J by 0 bases, leaving 6 bases between them. Per germline, CDR1 SGHVS and CDR2 FQNEAQ. The CDR3 has 15 residues. The CDR3, as DNA: TGTGCCAGCAGCTTAGCCGCAGACTCTGGAAACACCATATATTTT. This sequence encodes CASSLAADSGNTIYF.